The 32 T cell receptor beta chains listed next were all sequenced from one sample in a study of PD-1 blockade in classical Hodgkin lymphoma. Data came from immunoSEQ multiplex PCR; TCRdb stores just in-frame clones and leaves some out. The table records 100,000 or so clones, approximately 90% of them present only once. Every single patient, without exception, relapsed after autologous stem cell transplantation, and brentuximab vedotin exposure varied. This specimen consisted of peripheral blood mononuclear cells (PBMCs), obtained before the second cycle of nivolumab. Receptors originate from a human donor with classical Hodgkin lymphoma.

The genes are TRBV7-2 and TRBJ1-6; D unclear. Trimming took 1 base from V and 9 from J, leaving 10 bases between them. Germline assignment: CDR1 SGHTA and CDR2 FQGNSA. CDR3 length: 14 residues. In DNA, the CDR3 is TGTGCCAGCAGCTTAGAAGGTTGGGGTTCACCCCTCCACTTT. Amino acid sequence: CASSLEGWGSPLHF. The whole variable domain, remainder taken from reference TRBV7-2 and TRBJ1-6, is GAGVSQSPSNKVTEKGKDVELRCDPISGHTALYWYRQSLGQGLEFLIYFQGNSAPDKSGLPSDRFSAERTGGSVSTLTIQRTQQEDSAVYLCASSLEGWGSPLHFGNGTRLTVT.

The rearrangement joins TRBV4-1 to TRBJ2-7, with 9 bases fitting TRBD1. Unmatched junction bases numbered 5, after V lost 3 bases and J lost 2 bases. CDR3 size: 15 residues. CDR1 is MGHRA, CDR2 YSYEKL, per germline. The CDR3 bases are TGCGCCAGCAGCCACATGGACAGGGGCCCCTACGAGCAGTACTTC. This sequence encodes CASSHMDRGPYEQYF.

The chain has TRBV2 and TRBJ2-7; the D gene is possibly TRBD2 (5 bases). Per the germline V gene, CDR1 is SNHLY and CDR2 is FYNNEI. V lost 8 bases and J lost 2, with 22 bases in between. This CDR3 is 16 amino acids long. For the CDR3, the DNA is TGTGCCAGCGCCGGGAAATATTCTGGTGGGGCCTACGAGCAGTACTTC. It is translated as CASAGKYSGGAYEQYF.

The rearrangement joins TRBV2 to TRBJ1-1; D not certain. Germline CDR1 reads SNHLY; CDR2 reads FYNNEI. V dropped 2 bases and J dropped 1 base, with 5 bases sitting between them. This CDR3 is 13 amino acids long. CDR3 residues: CASSERENTEAFF. CDR3 bases: TGTGCCAGCAGTGAAAGGGAGAACACTGAAGCTTTCTTT. Combining the CDR3 with reference TRBV2 and TRBJ1-1 gives the whole variable domain EPEVTQTPSHQVTQMGQEVILRCVPISNHLYFYWYRQILGQKVEFLVSFYNNEISEKSEIFDDQFSVERPDGSNFTLKIRSTKLEDSAMYFCASSERENTEAFFGQGTRLTVV.

The V and J genes are TRBV6-1 and TRBJ2-7; D unclear. The V end was cut by 7 bases, the J end by 3 bases, with 7 bases between. This CDR3 comprises 11 residues. Per the germline V gene, CDR1 is MNHNS and CDR2 is SASEGT. This CDR3 reads CASTAGYEQYF. The CDR3 nucleotides read TGTGCCAGCACGGCAGGCTACGAGCAGTACTTC.

The V gene is TRBV7-7, the J gene TRBJ2-7, with 8 bases matching TRBD1. The trim removed 3 bases at V and 4 bases at J, leaving 5 bases unmatched. The CDR3 length is 14 residues. Germline V CDR1 and CDR2: SSHAT, FNYEAQ (reference sequence). CDR3 bases: TGTGCCAGCAGCTTGGGGACAGGAACTTACGAGCAGTACTTC. Its protein is CASSLGTGTYEQYF.

DNA of the CDR3: TGTGCCAGCAGCCTGGACAGGGGAACCTCCTACGAGCAGTACTTC. It codes for CASSLDRGTSYEQYF. The chain links TRBV6-6 to TRBJ2-7; 9 nucleotides align to TRBD1. V was pared by 6 bases and J by 0 bases, with 6 bases of the junction left unmatched. The CDR3 contains 15 residues. The germline CDR1 and CDR2 sequences are MNHNY and SVGAGI (reference sequence).

The J gene is TRBJ2-3, the V gene TRBV19, with D perhaps matching TRBD1 (6 bases). The CDR3 loop spans 15 amino acids. The germline V gene encodes CDR1 LNHDA and CDR2 SQIVND (reference sequence). Trimming stripped 0 bases from V and 1 base from J, with 8 bases between. CDR3 sequence reads: CASSIERQGTDTQYF. CDR3 DNA sequence: TGTGCCAGTAGTATAGAGCGACAGGGCACAGATACGCAGTATTTT.

CDR3 nucleotide sequence: TGTGCCAGTACCCCGGCCAGGATGAACACTGAAGCTTTCTTT. Protein sequence: CASTPARMNTEAFF. The gene calls are TRBV19 and TRBJ1-1, with D unclear. CDR3 length: 14 amino acids. Deletions cut 7 bases from V and 0 bases from J, with 12 bases between. The germline V gene encodes CDR1 LNHDA and CDR2 SQIVND (reference sequence).

The chain has TRBV29-1 and TRBJ1-1; D is ambiguous. V was clipped by 5 bases and J by 3 bases, with 7 bases between them. This CDR3 is built from 11 residues. Germline-derived CDR1 and CDR2 are SQVTM and ANQGSEA. CDR3 region: CSVSTDTEAFF. The CDR3 coding sequence is TGCAGCGTTTCGACGGACACTGAAGCTTTCTTT.

The chain employs TRBV13 and TRBJ2-7; the match to TRBD1 covers 7 bases. Germline-derived CDR1 and CDR2 are PRHDT and FYEKMQ (reference sequence). With V trimmed by 4 bases and J by 5 bases, 14 bases remained unmatched. The CDR3 runs 16 residues. CDR3 in amino acids: CASSSYRDSPGDEQYF. Here the CDR3 DNA reads TGTGCCAGCAGCTCCTATCGGGACAGCCCTGGGGACGAGCAGTACTTC.

The V and J genes are TRBV28 and TRBJ1-6; 9 positions agree with TRBD1. V gave up 5 bases and J gave up 4 bases; unmatched junction bases: 3. This CDR3 spans 15 amino acids. Looked up from germline, CDR1 is MDHEN and CDR2 is SYDVKM. In nucleotides, the CDR3 is TGTGCCAGCAGTAAGGGACAGGGATATAATTCACCCCTCCACTTT. It yields the protein CASSKGQGYNSPLHF. Complete variable domain (other parts from reference TRBV28 and TRBJ1-6): DVKVTQSSRYLVKRTGEKVFLECVQDMDHENMFWYRQDPGLGLRLIYFSYDVKMKEKGDIPEGYSVSREKKERFSLILESASTNQTSMYLCASSKGQGYNSPLHFGNGTRLTVT.

The J gene is TRBJ1-2, the V gene TRBV29-1, with D unclear. Germline values: CDR1 SQVTM, CDR2 ANQGSEA. The CDR3 sequence is 14 residues long. The V and J ends lost 2 bases and 4 bases respectively, with 14 bases between them. CDR3 amino acids: CSVENPGRSYGYTF. In nucleotides, the CDR3 is TGCAGCGTTGAAAACCCCGGACGGAGCTATGGCTACACCTTC.

The chain employs TRBV15 and TRBJ1-1, with TRBD1 identical over 8 bases. The ends lost 2 bases at V and 8 bases at J; junction bases unmatched: 13. This CDR3 is 16 amino acids long. Germline V gene sequence: CDR1 LNHNV, CDR2 YYDKDF (reference sequence). Here the CDR3 DNA reads TGTGCCACCAGCAGATTTCCCCAGGGGGCCGTCGGGGAAGCTTTCTTT. Amino acids: CATSRFPQGAVGEAFF.

The chain combines TRBV11-3 with TRBJ2-1; 9 bases are a match to TRBD1. This CDR3 comprises 15 residues. Germline CDR1 and CDR2: SGHNT and YENEEA. V trimming: 4 bases; J trimming: 9 bases; junction bases outside the gene matches: 10. The CDR3 nucleotides read TGTGCCAGCAGCTCGAGGACAGGGGAGGCGGCTGAGCAGTTCTTC. Protein sequence: CASSSRTGEAAEQFF.

CDR3 coding DNA: TGTGCCACCAGCAGAGCCGGAGTGAACACTGAAGCTTTCTTT. Translation: CATSRAGVNTEAFF. The genes are TRBV15 and TRBJ1-1; D is uncertain. The CDR3 spans 14 residues. Germline CDR1 is LNHNV and CDR2 is YYDKDF (reference sequence). Trimming took off 1 base at V and 0 bases at J, with 6 bases between the two ends.

The chain is built from TRBV5-1 and TRBJ1-4, with unresolved D. Germline values: CDR1 SGHRS, CDR2 YFSETQ. There are 15 residues in the CDR3. The V end lost 0 bases, the J end lost 0 bases, and 6 bases lay between the germline ends. The CDR3: CASSLEAPTNEKLFF. CDR3 nucleotide sequence: TGCGCCAGCAGCTTGGAGGCCCCAACTAATGAAAAACTGTTTTTT.

As to this clone: This CDR3 is also generated by other DNA sequences in the sample. V gene TRBV7-2 combines with J gene TRBJ2-5; D remains ambiguous. CDR1 SGHTA and CDR2 FQGNSA come from the germline V gene. V shed 3 bases and J shed 4 bases, with 3 bases lying between them. The CDR3 has 11 amino acids. CDR3 in DNA: TGTGCCAGCAGCTTCCTAGAGACCCAGTACTTC. As protein: CASSFLETQYF.

This chain uses TRBV19 with TRBJ1-4, with D perhaps matching TRBD1 (6 bases). Germline loops: CDR1 LNHDA, CDR2 SQIVND (reference sequence). V was shortened by 3 bases and J by 7 bases, with 12 bases between the two germline ends. The CDR3 spans 14 residues. CDR3 in DNA: TGTGCCAGTAGTATCCCAGGGGCGCGTGAAAAACTGTTTTTT. This codes for CASSIPGAREKLFF.

The V and J genes are TRBV19 and TRBJ2-2; TRBD1 matches 9 bases. This CDR3 has 15 amino acids. CDR1 and CDR2 from the germline V gene are LNHDA and SQIVND (reference sequence). V lost 3 bases, J lost 7 bases, and 6 bases stayed unmatched. The CDR3 region is CASSIGDRGIGELFF. CDR3 nucleotides: TGTGCCAGTAGTATTGGAGACAGGGGGATCGGGGAGCTGTTTTTT.

In this sample, this clone turned up a few times. The rearrangement joins TRBV7-2 to TRBJ1-3, with a weak D call TRBD1 (5 bases). V was cut by 4 bases and J by 0 bases, with 13 bases left in between. CDR3 length: 16 residues. Germline V CDR1 and CDR2: SGHTA, FQGNSA. CDR3 DNA: TGTGCCAGCAGCTCGGGGCTGATAAGCTCTGGAAACACCATATATTTT. It specifies CASSSGLISSGNTIYF.

The chain links TRBV4-3 to TRBJ2-3; the D is unclear. CDR1 is LGHNA and CDR2 is YSLEER in the germline V gene. V lost 0 bases and J lost 6, with 10 bases in between. CDR3 length equals 14 residues. The CDR3 nucleotides are TGCGCCAGCAGCCAAGATTATCCTAGGGATACGCAGTATTTT. Translating it yields CASSQDYPRDTQYF.

This chain uses TRBV30 with TRBJ1-1, with D possibly matching TRBD1 (6 bases). The CDR3 has 13 residues. V was trimmed by 3 bases and J by 4 bases, leaving 12 bases between them. Germline assignment: CDR1 GTSNPN and CDR2 SVGIG (reference sequence). CDR3: CAWSAEGGTEAFF. The CDR3 bases are TGTGCCTGGAGCGCCGAAGGGGGCACTGAAGCTTTCTTT.

This chain links TRBV7-9 with TRBJ2-5; 7 bases map to TRBD2. The CDR3 sequence is 17 residues long. Per germline, CDR1 SEHNR and CDR2 FQNEAQ (reference sequence). The junction had 9 bases not matched to a gene; V was cut back by 1 base and J by 1 base. CDR3 residues: CASSLEGGRGIQETQYF. CDR3 bases: TGTGCCAGCAGCTTAGAGGGAGGGAGGGGAATCCAAGAGACCCAGTACTTC.

This sequence joins TRBV7-9 and TRBJ2-7; D unclear. The CDR3 runs to 13 residues. The V and J ends lost 5 bases and 5 bases respectively, with 13 bases between them. Per the germline V gene, CDR1 is SEHNR and CDR2 is FQNEAQ (reference sequence). CDR3 sequence: CASSVPRSNEQYF. The DNA of the CDR3 is TGTGCCAGCAGCGTCCCGAGGAGCAACGAGCAGTACTTC.

The chain employs TRBV28 and TRBJ1-5; 7 positions agree with TRBD1. The germline V gene has CDR1 MDHEN and CDR2 SYDVKM. V shed 5 bases, J shed 7 bases, and the junction held 8 bases outside the gene matches. The CDR3 covers 14 residues. The CDR3, as DNA: TGTGCCAGCAGTCAGAGACAGGGAAAACAGCCCCAGCATTTT. The encoded protein is CASSQRQGKQPQHF.

The count of this clone is one. J is TRBJ2-2 and V is TRBV5-6, with TRBD1 identical over 11 bases. Germline trimming cut 4 bases from V and 6 bases from J; bases unmatched to any gene: 11. Germline V gene data show CDR1 as SGHDT and CDR2 as YYEEEE. CDR3 length equals 17 residues. The CDR3 protein is CASSPRGTGGIPGELFF. DNA of the CDR3: TGTGCCAGCAGCCCCCGGGGGACAGGGGGGATTCCCGGGGAGCTGTTTTTT.

The chain is built from TRBV5-5 and TRBJ2-5; TRBD2 aligns across 12 bases. There are 16 residues in the CDR3. Germline-derived CDR1 and CDR2 are SGHKS and YYEKEE (reference sequence). V lost 2 bases, J lost 5 bases, and 7 bases stayed unmatched. In DNA, the CDR3 is TGTGCCAGCAGCTTTTCTAGCGGGGGGGCATATGAGACCCAGTACTTC. Translation gives CASSFSSGGAYETQYF.

The genes are TRBV7-9 and TRBJ2-1; the D is unclear. This CDR3 contains 17 residues. V was shortened by 1 base and J by 1 base, with 14 bases between the two germline ends. In germline, CDR1 is SEHNR, CDR2 FQNEAQ (reference sequence). The CDR3 sequence: CASSLVSDLWSYNEQFF. The CDR3 DNA is TGTGCCAGCAGCTTAGTTTCAGACTTATGGTCCTACAATGAGCAGTTCTTC.

V usage is TRBV9 and J usage is TRBJ2-1; 9 nucleotides line up with TRBD2. CDR1 is SGDLS, CDR2 YYNGEE, per germline. There are 14 residues in the CDR3. J was trimmed by 7 bases and V by 2 bases; bases with no gene match: 4. The CDR3 region is CASSVMTSGNEQFF. CDR3 nucleotides: TGTGCCAGCAGCGTTATGACTAGCGGAAATGAGCAGTTCTTC.

This chain joins TRBV30 and TRBJ1-1, with 7 bases fitting TRBD1. Trimming removed 4 bases from V and 1 base from J; junction bases left unmatched: 3. The CDR3 totals 13 residues. CDR1 is GTSNPN, CDR2 SVGIG, per germline (reference sequence). The chain's CDR3 is CAWIGGGNTEAFF. CDR3 in DNA: TGTGCCTGGATAGGGGGCGGGAACACTGAAGCTTTCTTT.

The CDR3 region has the DNA TGTGCCAGCAGACCCGGGACAGGGTCCGGGGCCAACGTCCTGACTTTC. Amino acid sequence: CASRPGTGSGANVLTF. The rearrangement links TRBV7-2 to TRBJ2-6; 9 nucleotides agree with TRBD1. The CDR3 is 16 residues long. After removal of 6 bases from V and 4 bases from J, the junction contained 7 bases not matched to a gene. Germline V lookup: CDR1 SGHTA, CDR2 FQGNSA. The complete variable domain, with remaining parts taken from reference TRBV7-2 and TRBJ2-6, reads GAGVSQSPSNKVTEKGKDVELRCDPISGHTALYWYRQSLGQGLEFLIYFQGNSAPDKSGLPSDRFSAERTGGSVSTLTIQRTQQEDSAVYLCASRPGTGSGANVLTFGAGSRLTVL.